This T cell receptor (beta chain) is drawn from a study of memory CD4+ T cells and cytomegalovirus serostatus. The sort gate was single viable CD3+CD4+CD8-CD45RO+ cells for memory CD4+ T cells. The CDR3 has 16 amino acids. Germline lookup yields CDR1 MNHNS and CDR2 SASEGT. With V trimmed by 4 bases and J by 0 bases, 6 bases remained unmatched. Sequenced by immunoSEQ multiplex PCR; TCRdb stores in-frame clones only, minus some. The data show roughly 45,000 clones, with just under 80% seen just once and 0.75% to 1% held by the top ten. Sequences were obtained from memory CD4+ T cells from blood. The clonotype comes from an adult in good health and CMV-seronegative. V usage is TRBV6-1 and J usage is TRBJ1-5, with 7 bases aligning to TRBD1. The CDR3 spells CASSGDREVSNQPQHF. The CDR3 nucleotides are TGTGCCAGCAGTGGTGACAGGGAGGTTAGCAATCAGCCCCAGCATTTT.